These 22 T cell receptor beta chains were sequenced from one sample in a study of post-analysis software for immune sequencing data. The library was made from cDNA and included unique molecular identifiers. TCRdb processed the PCR reads anew with MiXCR; each CDR3 protein has one entry. The profile shows approximately 570,000 distinct CDR3 sequences, 44% of them singletons. Study-wide points: Five TRBV segments, TRBV5-6, TRBV5-1 and TRBV20-1 among them, were found more frequent in patients than controls.

Their antigen targets remain unknown. The sample comprised blood. These receptors were taken from a girl under 18 with multiple sclerosis.

This clonotype was detected a few times. The rearrangement links TRBV5-1 to TRBJ2-7, with TRBD2 matching over 9 bases. TRBJ2-5 matches the DNA end more closely, so the J call is doubtful. The CDR3 consists of 16 residues. CDR1 is SGHRS, CDR2 YFSETQ, per germline. The CDR3 sequence is CASSPVPRGRGETQYF. The CDR3 nucleotides are TGCGCCAGCAGCCCTGTCCCCCGCGGGAGGGGAGAGACCCAGTACTTC.

CDR3 bases: TGTGCCAGCAGCCGTCCCACCGGGACAGGGTCCTACGAGCAGTACTTC. This encodes CASSRPTGTGSYEQYF. This chain uses TRBV3-1 with TRBJ2-7; the match to TRBD1 covers 9 bases. This CDR3 comprises 16 residues. V shed 4 bases and J 1 base; nucleotides not matched to a gene: 8. Per the germline V gene, CDR1 is LGHDT and CDR2 is YNNKEL (reference sequence).

This chain connects TRBV15 to TRBJ2-7; D not certain. V was cut by 1 base and J by 2 bases, with 6 bases left in between. CDR1 is LNHNV and CDR2 is YYDKDF in the germline V gene (reference sequence). The CDR3 totals 13 residues. This CDR3 is CATSRVIAYEQYF. CDR3 DNA sequence: TGTGCCACCAGCAGAGTAATCGCCTACGAGCAGTACTTC.

This clonotype has more than one count but fewer than ten. V gene TRBV7-9 combines with J gene TRBJ2-5; no firm D call. This CDR3 has 14 amino acids. The germline V gene has CDR1 SEHNR and CDR2 FQNEAQ (reference sequence). The V end was cut by 2 bases, the J end by 4 bases, with 11 bases between. CDR3 in amino acids: CASSLRPTAETQYF. The CDR3, as DNA: TGTGCCAGCAGCTTAAGGCCCACGGCAGAGACCCAGTACTTC.

Only a few counts were recorded for this clonotype. J is TRBJ2-1 and V is TRBV6-5; the match to TRBD1 covers 7 bases. The junction had 11 bases not matched to a gene; V was cut back by 5 bases and J by 4 bases. CDR3 length equals 16 residues. Per the germline V gene, CDR1 is MNHEY and CDR2 is SVGAGI. CDR3 residues: CASSIEPGTAYNEQFF. The DNA for the CDR3 is TGTGCCAGCAGTATAGAGCCCGGGACAGCGTACAATGAGCAGTTCTTC.

V usage is TRBV4-1 and J usage is TRBJ2-1, with TRBD2 matching over 7 bases. The CDR3 sequence is 16 residues long. After removal of 2 bases from V and 1 base from J, the junction contained 5 bases not matched to a gene. CDR1 is MGHRA, CDR2 YSYEKL, per germline. CDR3 amino acids: CASSQPGRKSYNEQFF. The CDR3, as DNA: TGCGCCAGCAGCCAACCCGGGAGGAAGTCCTACAATGAGCAGTTCTTC.

In its sample, this clonotype was seen a few times. The chain couples TRBV5-5 to TRBJ2-2; D may be TRBD1 (6 bases). The germline CDR1 and CDR2 sequences are SGHKS and YYEKEE (reference sequence). The CDR3 sequence is 16 residues long. Trimming took off 4 bases at V and 1 base at J, with 14 bases between the two ends. As DNA, the CDR3 is TGTGCCAGCAGCAGAACTCCGGGACAGAACACCGGGGAGCTGTTTTTT. This encodes CASSRTPGQNTGELFF.

This chain joins TRBV29-1 and TRBJ2-4, with no clear D. Germline V gene lookup returns CDR1 SQVTM and CDR2 ANQGSEA. The CDR3 contains 13 residues. Trimming pared 4 bases from V and 8 bases from J, leaving 15 bases between. In DNA form, the CDR3 reads TGCAGCGTTGTCCCTGACATTCAGGACATTCAGTACTTC. Translation: CSVVPDIQDIQYF.

The chain employs TRBV6-5 and TRBJ1-2, with D perhaps TRBD1 (6 bases). The CDR3 length is 14 residues. Germline CDR1 reads MNHEY; CDR2 reads SVGAGI. Trimming pared 7 bases from V and 9 bases from J, leaving 21 bases between. For the CDR3, the DNA is TGTGCCAGCACCCCGACAGGCCCCTATGTTAGCTACACCTTC. The encoded protein is CASTPTGPYVSYTF.

This clonotype was counted between two and nine times. This sequence joins TRBV6-4 and TRBJ2-7; D is possibly TRBD1 (5 bases). The DNA end favors TRBJ2-5, so the J call may be wrong. This CDR3 region has 14 residues. Germline assignment: CDR1 MRHNA and CDR2 SNTAGT. CDR3 nucleotides: TGTGCCAGCAGTGACTCTGGCCAGGGAGAGACCCAGTACTTC. It codes for CASSDSGQGETQYF.

Only a few counts were recorded for this clonotype. The rearrangement links TRBV7-9 to TRBJ1-2; 8 bases are shared with TRBD1. CDR3 length: 13 amino acids. Germline loops: CDR1 SEHNR, CDR2 FQNEAQ (reference sequence). After removal of 3 bases from V and 7 bases from J, the junction contained 4 bases not matched to a gene. DNA of the CDR3: TGTGCCAGCAGCTTTCAGGGGGCGGGTGGCTACACCTTC. Translation: CASSFQGAGGYTF. The entire variable domain, with the rest obtained from reference TRBV7-9 and TRBJ1-2, is as follows: DTGVSQNPRHKITKRGQNVTFRCDPISEHNRLYWYRQTLGQGPEFLTYFQNEAQLEKSRLLSDRFSAERPKGSFSTLEIQRTEQGDSAMYLCASSFQGAGGYTFGSGTRLTVV.

The rearrangement uses TRBV4-1 and TRBJ2-5, with 9 bases aligning to TRBD2. Germline trimming cut 6 bases from V and 5 bases from J; bases unmatched to any gene: 10. This CDR3 spans 15 amino acids. Per the germline V gene, CDR1 is MGHRA and CDR2 is YSYEKL. The CDR3, as DNA: TGCGCCAGCAGGGCCAGCGGGGGGTCAATGGAGACCCAGTACTTC. It encodes CASRASGGSMETQYF.

The V and J genes are TRBV12-3 or TRBV12-4 and TRBJ2-3, with 9 bases identical to TRBD2. The CDR3 is 15 amino acids. With V trimmed by 3 bases and J by 4 bases, 5 bases remained unmatched. The CDR3 sequence is CASSLVAGASDTQYF. CDR3 in DNA: TGTGCCAGCAGTTTGGTAGCGGGAGCCTCAGATACGCAGTATTTT.

This CDR3 reads CASSSRPDNEQFF. CDR3 bases: TGTGCCAGCAGTTCCAGGCCGGATAATGAGCAGTTCTTC. The rearrangement joins TRBV27 to TRBJ2-1; the D is unclear. Trimming removed 4 bases from V and 7 bases from J, with 11 bases in between. Looked up from germline, CDR1 is MNHEY and CDR2 is SMNVEV (reference sequence). The CDR3 consists of 13 residues.

The J gene is TRBJ2-3, the V gene TRBV4-1; tentative D call: TRBD2 (7 bases). There are 15 residues in the CDR3. V lost 4 bases and J 5 bases, leaving 16 bases between the germline ends. CDR1 and CDR2 (germline): MGHRA, YSYEKL. The DNA for the CDR3 is TGCGCCAGCAGCCTCCAGGGGAGGGTTAAAGATACGCAGTATTTT. Protein sequence: CASSLQGRVKDTQYF.

The chain uses TRBV6-6 and TRBJ1-1, with a possible D match to TRBD1 (5 bases). CDR1 MNHNY and CDR2 SVGAGI come from the germline V gene (reference sequence). The CDR3 is 15 amino acids. V lost 2 bases to trimming and J lost 4 bases, with 14 bases between them. The chain's CDR3 is CASSYTLGGGTEAFF. CDR3 in DNA: TGTGCCAGCAGTTACACCCTTGGTGGGGGCACTGAAGCTTTCTTT.

The J gene is TRBJ1-5, the V gene TRBV20-1, with no clear D. CDR3 size: 14 residues. CDR1 DFQATT and CDR2 SNEGSKA come from the germline V gene (reference sequence). Trimming shortened V by 1 base and J by 1 base, and 8 bases separated the two germline ends. CDR3 residues: CSARVMNSNQPQHF. The CDR3 region has the DNA TGCAGTGCTAGAGTGATGAACAGCAATCAGCCCCAGCATTTT.

In this sample, this clonotype turned up a few times. The rearrangement uses TRBV20-1 and TRBJ2-7; the match to TRBD1 covers 8 bases. V lost 5 bases, J lost 2 bases, and 8 bases stayed unmatched. Germline V gene lookup returns CDR1 DFQATT and CDR2 SNEGSKA (reference sequence). This CDR3 has 14 amino acids. The CDR3 protein is CSARRTGQTYEQYF. CDR3 coding DNA: TGCAGTGCTCGCCGGACAGGGCAGACCTACGAGCAGTACTTC.

The sample holds one count of this clonotype. This chain uses TRBV4-3 with TRBJ2-3; 8 bases match TRBD2. Losses at the gene ends were 0 bases for V and 4 bases for J; bases not matched to a gene: 6. Germline values: CDR1 LGHNA, CDR2 YSLEER. This CDR3 is 16 amino acids long. The chain's CDR3 is CASSQDTGGPADTQYF. The CDR3 nucleotides read TGCGCCAGCAGCCAAGATACGGGGGGGCCAGCAGATACGCAGTATTTT.

This clonotype came up a few times. This sequence joins TRBV5-1 and TRBJ2-7, with D possibly TRBD1 on 5 matching bases. The germline gives CDR1 SGHRS, CDR2 YFSETQ. The CDR3 consists of 14 residues. V was cut by 0 bases and J by 0 bases, with 7 bases left in between. Written as DNA, the CDR3 is TGCGCCAGCAGCTTGGCACAGGACTCCTACGAGCAGTACTTC. Translating it yields CASSLAQDSYEQYF.

This clonotype was seen a few times. The rearrangement uses TRBV12-3 or TRBV12-4 and TRBJ2-5; weak D call: TRBD2 (5 bases). The CDR3 is made up of 16 amino acids. The ends were cut back, 1 base at V and 0 bases at J, with 12 bases in the middle. CDR3 protein: CASSLGGSSYQETQYF. CDR3 nucleotides: TGTGCCAGCAGTTTAGGAGGGAGTTCCTACCAAGAGACCCAGTACTTC.

Note on this clonotype: A much larger clone lies one base from this, so it may be a read error. The chain has TRBV7-7 and TRBJ2-3, with 9 bases matching TRBD2. The CDR3 totals 16 residues. CDR1 is SSHAT, CDR2 FNYEAQ, per germline (reference sequence). For the CDR3, the DNA is TGTGCTAGCAGCTCCAGACTAGCGGCAGCGGGAGATACGCAGTATTTT. Amino acid sequence: CASSSRLAAAGDTQYF.